These 8 T cell receptor beta chains share one sample of origin, sequenced in a study of T cells in Graves' hyperthyroidism and ophthalmopathy. The TCR beta CDR3 regions underwent amplification using RNA transcripts as the source. TCR CDR3 underwent first-round RT-PCR with the HTBI primer set. Via MiXCR, TCRdb re-called the multiplex PCR reads, giving one row per CDR3 protein. The data contain around 580,000 distinct CDR3 sequences, about 45% of them singletons. Source material: peripheral blood or thyroid tissue (not recorded which). The receptors derive from a woman aged 18 to 35 with Graves' hyperthyroidism.

This clonotype was seen ten or more times. The junction departs from the called germline gene at one end, perhaps through a read error. The chain is built from TRBV9 and TRBJ1-4, with D perhaps TRBD1 (6 bases). Germline lookup yields CDR1 SGDLS and CDR2 YYNGEE. This CDR3 region has 14 residues. The CDR3 coding sequence is TGTGCCGGCAGCGTTTCCACCGACAGGCAGAAACTGTTTTTT. Protein product: CAGSVSTDRQKLFF.

Points on this clonotype: One end of the junction does not line up with germline, which may come from a read error. V and J are TRBV9 and TRBJ1-3, with TRBD1 as a possible D gene (5 bases). Per germline, CDR1 SGDLS and CDR2 YYNGEE. This CDR3 contains 8 residues. CDR3 coding DNA: TGTGCCAGCTCCCTCGGGGACTTT. It encodes CASSLGDF.

This rearrangement joins TRBV7-8 to TRBJ1-5, with D maybe TRBD1 (6 bases). Deletions cut 1 base from V and 4 bases from J, with 23 bases between. Per germline, CDR1 SGHVS and CDR2 FQNEAQ. The CDR3 totals 19 residues. CDR3 in DNA: TGTGCCAGCAGCTTAGAAGGGGGTGTACTAAAGGGCCAAAATCAGCCCCAGCATTTT. Protein product: CASSLEGGVLKGQNQPQHF.

CDR3 loop: CASSSLLAADRQETQYF. The CDR3 nucleotides are TGTGCCAGCAGCTCGCTACTAGCGGCCGACCGACAAGAGACCCAGTACTTC. The chain carries TRBV7-9 and TRBJ2-5; 8 bases match TRBD2. With 4 bases clipped from V and 2 bases from J, the junction kept 12 bases outside the gene matches. CDR1 is SEHNR, CDR2 FQNEAQ, per germline (reference sequence). This CDR3 spans 17 amino acids.

The chain combines TRBV2 with TRBJ1-5, with D possibly TRBD1 on 5 matching bases. Trimming took 7 bases from V and 3 from J, leaving 13 bases between them. The CDR3 is 14 amino acids. Germline loops: CDR1 SNHLY, CDR2 FYNNEI. The CDR3 region is CASIPGRDNQPQHF. As DNA, the CDR3 is TGTGCCAGCATCCCGGGGCGGGACAATCAGCCCCAGCATTTT.

The chain joins TRBV15 to TRBJ1-6, with D maybe TRBD1 (5 bases). The germline CDR1 and CDR2 sequences are LNHNV and YYDKDF (reference sequence). The length of the CDR3 is 12 residues. V was trimmed by 6 bases and J by 10 bases, leaving 10 bases between them. The CDR3 region has the DNA TGTGCCACCAGTGGGGCAGGGTCACCCCTCCACTTT. This gives the protein CATSGAGSPLHF.

This clonotype was counted at least ten times. The gene calls are TRBV5-1 and TRBJ1-6; no firm D call. The germline V gene has CDR1 SGHRS and CDR2 YFSETQ. Trimming removed 0 bases at V and 6 bases at J, with 7 bases between. There are 14 residues in the CDR3. This chain's CDR3 is CASSLAWLNSPLHF. DNA of the CDR3: TGCGCCAGCAGCTTGGCCTGGCTTAATTCACCCCTCCACTTT.

Worth noting for this clonotype: An end of the junction does not agree with germline; a read error may underlie this. The rearrangement uses TRBV9 and TRBJ2-7; D unclear. The CDR3 contains 14 residues. Germline-derived CDR1 and CDR2 are SGDLS and YYNGEE. The CDR3 region is CASSLFGVTYEQYF. The CDR3 region has the DNA TGCGCCAGCAGCTTGTTTGGGGTTACCTACGAGCAGTACTTC.